This is a list of T cell receptor beta chains from one sample in a study of monozygotic twins with inflammatory bowel disease. TCRdb re-called the 5' RACE reads and shows each CDR3 protein once, DNA omitted. The table lists some 99,000 distinct CDR3 sequences, with roughly 12% in the top ten. Sequences were obtained from blood. Receptor source: a human donor with ulcerative colitis or Crohn's disease, or a healthy co-twin of an affected twin (not recorded which). The CDR3 runs from the conserved cysteine through the conserved F or W.

CASTPNPYEQYF,TRBV12-3/TRBV12-4,TRBJ2-7
CSVSTGVDTQYF,TRBV29-1,TRBJ2-3
CASSLGAGVSYEQYF,TRBV28,TRBJ2-7
CASSSYEAGGYTGELFF,TRBV6-5,TRBJ2-2
CASSSQGQETQYF,TRBV5-1,TRBJ2-5
CASSSTSGITGELFF,TRBV5-5,TRBJ2-2
CASSSRDNTDTQYF,TRBV7-9,TRBJ2-3
CASSYLAGAKNIQYF,TRBV11-3,TRBJ2-4
CSARGLAGVEQYF,TRBV20-1,TRBJ2-7
CAWSQTSGGVGEQFF,TRBV30,TRBJ2-1
CASSINQAKSSGNTIYF,TRBV19,TRBJ1-3
CASSPQGYNSPLHF,TRBV28,TRBJ1-6
CASSLERGSTGELFF,TRBV7-2,TRBJ2-2
CASTSRHNLAKNIQYF,TRBV28,TRBJ2-4
CASSQGKVGGQHYEQYF,TRBV4-2,TRBJ2-7
CASSTNRDSNQPQHF,TRBV7-2,TRBJ1-5
CASSFVGGTTDTQYF,TRBV27,TRBJ2-3
CASTMSSNTGELFF,TRBV7-9,TRBJ2-2
CATPGGADTEAFF,TRBV21-1,TRBJ1-1
CASSSNENSPLHF,TRBV7-9,TRBJ1-6
CATSDFGNEQFF,TRBV24-1,TRBJ2-1
CASSQGGGHEQFF,TRBV4-1,TRBJ2-1
CASSLEGQLINYGHTF,TRBV7-9,TRBJ1-2
CASSLGVGDTQYF,TRBV7-2,TRBJ2-3
CASSAGQTQYF,TRBV7-2,TRBJ2-5
CSAPRTGWDEQFF,TRBV20-1,TRBJ2-1
CSVGDRAFPYEQYF,TRBV29-1,TRBJ2-7
CASSLRITGEDTQYF,TRBV7-8,TRBJ2-3
CASSSGGRTEAFF,TRBV11-2,TRBJ1-1
CASSQAATGEREKLFF,TRBV14,TRBJ1-4
CASSPNPAGGGYNSPLHF,TRBV7-6,TRBJ1-6
CASTPQGLGEAFF,TRBV12-3/TRBV12-4,TRBJ1-1
CSVDGELDTEAFF,TRBV29-1,TRBJ1-1
CASSYLGQRGGNTIYF,TRBV7-2,TRBJ1-3
CSVQLAGRGFGTEAFF,TRBV29-1,TRBJ1-1
CASSPWPDSYEQYF,TRBV7-2,TRBJ2-7
CASSLSGDTEAFF,TRBV11-3,TRBJ1-1
CASSDRGLAGGSSYNEQFF,TRBV6-4,TRBJ2-1
CASSYSASGPAEQYF,TRBV6-5,TRBJ2-7
CSAGRVAKNIQYF,TRBV20-1,TRBJ2-4
CASSSVPGGANEKLFF,TRBV5-1,TRBJ1-4
CASSLSQIHEAFF,TRBV7-3,TRBJ1-1
CATPGKLNTEAFF,TRBV21-1,TRBJ1-1
CASSLAQGATEAFF,TRBV7-6,TRBJ1-1